The clone carrying this T cell receptor (beta chain) was observed at least ten times. Its antigen is not identified. Previously described methods and listed TCR primers produced bulk TCR libraries. TCRdb re-derived calls from the PCR reads in MiXCR, one entry per CDR3 protein. The table records about 640,000 distinct CDR3 sequences, about 20% of them present only once. The sample comes from a study of molecular identifiers for immune sequencing clone quantification. Broader study findings: For highly expanded clones, sizes could be underestimated when identical TCR molecules share a barcode.

V dropped 3 bases and J dropped 6 bases, with 12 bases sitting between them. The CDR3 contains 14 residues. Per the germline V gene, CDR1 is SGHNT and CDR2 is YENEEA. The receptor was derived from a human donor in good health. Some libraries in this study had Jurkat cell RNA spiked in. The sample comprised naive CD8+ T cells from blood, with Jurkat cell RNA spiked in. Subset specified: FACS-sorted CD8+CD4-CCR7+CD45RA+ naive T cells. The chain links TRBV11-3 to TRBJ2-1, with D possibly TRBD2 on 5 matching bases. The CDR3 bases are TGTGCCAGCAGCTTTGGAGGACGGCGCAATGAGCAGTTCTTC. Its protein is CASSFGGRRNEQFF.